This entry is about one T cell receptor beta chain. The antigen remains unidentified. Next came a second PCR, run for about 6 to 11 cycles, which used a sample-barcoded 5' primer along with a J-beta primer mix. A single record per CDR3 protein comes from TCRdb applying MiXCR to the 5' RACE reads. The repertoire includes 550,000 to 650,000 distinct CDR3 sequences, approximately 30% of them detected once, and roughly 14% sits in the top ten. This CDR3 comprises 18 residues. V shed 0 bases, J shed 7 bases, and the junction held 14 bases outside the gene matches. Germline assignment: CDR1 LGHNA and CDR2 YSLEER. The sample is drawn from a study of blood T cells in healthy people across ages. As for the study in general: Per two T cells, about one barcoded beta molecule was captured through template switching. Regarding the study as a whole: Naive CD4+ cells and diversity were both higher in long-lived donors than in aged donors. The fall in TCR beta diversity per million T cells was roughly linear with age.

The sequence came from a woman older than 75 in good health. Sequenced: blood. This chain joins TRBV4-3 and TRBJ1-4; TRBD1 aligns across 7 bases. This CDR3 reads CASSQEGVGGDLGEKLFF. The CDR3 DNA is TGCGCCAGCAGCCAAGAAGGGGTAGGGGGCGACTTGGGTGAAAAACTGTTTTTT.